A selection of T cell receptor beta chains follows, all from one sample in a study of OX40 agonist ivuxolimab in advanced cancers. TCRdb's table, derived via immunoSEQ multiplex PCR, lists solely in-frame clones and lacks some. The sample contains more than 20,000 clones, roughly 88% of which appear only once. The material sequenced was CD4+ or CD8+ T cells sorted from blood, taken in a trial of the OX40 agonist ivuxolimab. The receptors were gathered from an adult with an advanced solid tumor such as melanoma, head and neck, liver or kidney cancer. Each CDR3 is given with its conserved first and last residue. Each record gives: D gene, V gene, clone size, J gene, CDR3 protein, CDR3 DNA. D genes are given only for firm matches. Not every row has a clone size; where given, it reads once, few, many or a size class.

TRBD2	TRBV19	NA	TRBJ2-7	CASRFSGLISYEQYF	TGTGCCAGTAGATTTAGCGGGCTGATCTCCTACGAGCAGTACTTC
NA	TRBV6-5	NA	TRBJ2-7	CASSYSGGGSGEQYF	TGTGCCAGCAGTTACTCGGGAGGGGGGTCGGGCGAGCAGTACTTC
TRBD1	TRBV10-2	once	TRBJ2-3	CASSEPGTGADTQYF	TGCGCCAGCAGTGAGCCAGGGACAGGGGCCGATACGCAGTATTTT
NA	TRBV6-6	few	TRBJ2-2	CASHWGANTGELFF	TGTGCCAGCCACTGGGGAGCGAACACCGGGGAGCTGTTTTTT
NA	TRBV2	NA	TRBJ2-2	CASRETYANTGELFF	TGTGCCAGCAGAGAAACCTACGCCAACACCGGGGAGCTGTTTTTT
TRBD1	TRBV7-3	NA	TRBJ2-3	CASSRDRGKLYF	TGTGCCAGCAGTCGCGACAGGGGAAAGCTGTATTTT
TRBD1	TRBV19	few	TRBJ1-5	CASQTPGQGAGQPQHF	TGTGCCAGTCAGACCCCGGGACAGGGGGCGGGACAGCCCCAGCATTTT
NA	TRBV7-2	NA	TRBJ2-7	CASSLGLMYEQYF	TGTGCCAGCAGCTTAGGACTGATGTACGAGCAGTACTTC
TRBD1	TRBV6-5	NA	TRBJ1-2	CASRVDRGANYGYTF	TGTGCCAGCAGGGTGGACAGGGGGGCAAACTATGGCTACACCTTC
TRBD2	TRBV5-8	NA	TRBJ2-3	CASSPGLRTDTQYF	TGTGCCAGCAGCCCGGGACTACGCACAGATACGCAGTATTTT
TRBD1	TRBV10-3	NA	TRBJ2-7	CATGQSYEQYF	TGTGCCACGGGACAGTCTTACGAGCAGTACTTC
NA	TRBV18	NA	TRBJ2-1	CASSLVNEQFF	TGTGCCAGCTCACTCGTCAATGAGCAGTTCTTC
TRBD1	TRBV2	medium-sized	TRBJ1-5	CASSEGQGVYSNQPQHF	TGTGCCAGCAGTGAGGGGCAGGGGGTTTATAGCAATCAGCCCCAGCATTTT
TRBD1	TRBV5-5	NA	TRBJ1-1	CASSVTGGNTEAFF	TGTGCCAGCAGCGTGACAGGGGGGAACACTGAAGCTTTCTTT
TRBD2	TRBV7-6	NA	TRBJ2-1	CASSGSGVWEQFF	TGTGCCAGCAGCGGGAGCGGGGTCTGGGAGCAGTTCTTC
NA	TRBV6-5	NA	TRBJ1-1	CASSQPGGTEAFF	TGTGCCAGCAGCCAGCCTGGAGGGACTGAAGCTTTCTTT
TRBD2	TRBV7-2	NA	TRBJ2-7	CASSFSGTSSYEQYF	TGTGCCAGCAGCTTCAGCGGGACTAGCTCCTACGAGCAGTACTTC
NA	TRBV28	NA	TRBJ1-2	CASSLISSGYTF	TGTGCCAGCAGTTTGATTAGTTCTGGCTACACCTTC
TRBD2	TRBV5-1	NA	TRBJ2-5	CASSAVSSGRAVLETQYF	TGCGCCAGCAGCGCGGTCTCTAGCGGGAGGGCCGTCCTAGAGACCCAGTACTTC
NA	TRBV15	NA	TRBJ2-7	CATSRDQTVSEQYF	TGTGCCACCAGCAGAGATCAGACAGTGAGCGAGCAGTACTTC
NA	TRBV11-2	NA	TRBJ1-1	CASREDSLNTEAFF	TGTGCCAGCAGGGAGGACAGCCTGAACACTGAAGCTTTCTTT
NA	TRBV5-1	NA	TRBJ2-1	CASSLGAQDMYNEQFF	TGCGCCAGCAGCTTGGGGGCCCAGGATATGTACAATGAGCAGTTCTTC
NA	TRBV5-1	NA	TRBJ1-1	CASSLEGRSEAEAFF	TGCGCCAGCAGCTTGGAGGGTCGGTCGGAGGCTGAAGCTTTCTTT
TRBD1	TRBV7-6	NA	TRBJ2-7	CASSQTGFEQYF	TGTGCCAGCAGCCAGACAGGGTTCGAGCAGTACTTC
NA	TRBV25-1	NA	TRBJ1-1	CASSEWWGAQSGAFF	TGTGCCAGCAGTGAATGGTGGGGGGCTCAAAGCGGAGCTTTCTTT
TRBD1	TRBV5-6	NA	TRBJ1-1	CASKSLDRATEAFF	TGTGCCAGCAAAAGCTTGGACAGGGCGACTGAAGCTTTCTTT
NA	TRBV6-5	NA	TRBJ1-2	CASSYTDANYGYTF	TGTGCCAGCAGTTACACCGACGCTAACTATGGCTACACCTTC
NA	TRBV15	NA	TRBJ1-3	CATSRAGPAGNTIYF	TGTGCCACCAGCAGAGCCGGCCCAGCAGGAAACACCATATATTTT
NA	TRBV11-3	NA	TRBJ2-1	CASSSRGRSNEQFF	TGTGCCAGCAGCTCCCGGGGGAGAAGCAATGAGCAGTTCTTC
NA	TRBV2	NA	TRBJ2-7	CASTTESYEQYF	TGTGCCAGCACAACAGAGTCCTACGAGCAGTACTTC
TRBD2	TRBV7-2	NA	TRBJ2-7	CASSPPLAGGQYEQYF	TGTGCCAGCAGCCCCCCCTTAGCGGGGGGCCAATACGAGCAGTACTTC
NA	TRBV11-3	NA	TRBJ1-3	CASSLEPTGSGNTIYF	TGTGCCAGCAGCTTAGAACCTACGGGATCTGGAAACACCATATATTTT
NA	TRBV7-9	NA	TRBJ2-5	CASSYPVGIQETQYF	TGTGCCAGCAGCTACCCCGTGGGGATCCAAGAGACCCAGTACTTC
NA	TRBV11-2	once	TRBJ1-4	CASSSRGSNEKLFF	TGTGCCAGCAGCTCCAGGGGTTCTAATGAAAAACTGTTTTTT
NA	TRBV30	NA	TRBJ2-3	CAWAEGDTQYF	TGTGCCTGGGCCGAAGGAGATACGCAGTATTTT
NA	TRBV6-1	NA	TRBJ2-1	CATSSYNEQFF	TGTGCCACCTCCTCCTACAATGAGCAGTTCTTC
TRBD2	TRBV11-2	NA	TRBJ2-1	CASSSLAGGPGEQFF	TGTGCCAGCAGCTCCTTAGCGGGGGGGCCGGGTGAGCAGTTCTTC
NA	TRBV18	NA	TRBJ1-1	CASSLGGDTEAFF	TGTGCCAGCTCTCTTGGGGGGGACACTGAAGCTTTCTTT
NA	TRBV9	NA	TRBJ2-3	CASSSRSSTDTQYF	TGTGCCAGCAGCTCCCGCTCCAGCACAGATACGCAGTATTTT
NA	TRBV9	NA	TRBJ2-2	CASCGLAGGELFF	TGTGCCAGCTGCGGCTTGGCGGGCGGGGAGCTGTTTTTT
NA	TRBV30	once	TRBJ1-2	CACREFPGYTF	TGTGCCTGTAGGGAATTCCCTGGCTACACCTTC
TRBD1	TRBV15	NA	TRBJ1-5	CATSRDFRDRILQPQHF	TGTGCCACCAGCAGAGATTTCCGGGACAGAATTTTACAGCCCCAGCATTTT